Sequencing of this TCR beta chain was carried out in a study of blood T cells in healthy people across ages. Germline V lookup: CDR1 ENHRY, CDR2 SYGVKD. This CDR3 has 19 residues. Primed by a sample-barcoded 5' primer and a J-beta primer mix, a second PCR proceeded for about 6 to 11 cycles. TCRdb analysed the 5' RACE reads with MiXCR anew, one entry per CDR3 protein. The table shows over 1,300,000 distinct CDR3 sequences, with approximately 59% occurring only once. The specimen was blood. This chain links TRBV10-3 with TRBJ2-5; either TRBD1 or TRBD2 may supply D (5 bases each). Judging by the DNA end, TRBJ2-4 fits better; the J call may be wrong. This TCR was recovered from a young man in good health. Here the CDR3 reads CAISESKGVGEMAKNIQYF. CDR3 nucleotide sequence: TGTGCCATCAGTGAGTCTAAAGGGGTGGGGGAGATGGCCAAAAACATTCAGTACTTC.